Listed below are T cell receptor beta chains from one sample, sequenced in a study of beta chain features in type 1 diabetes. Profiled with immunoSEQ multiplex PCR; TCRdb holds only in-frame clones, not every one. In the table there are roughly 180,000 clones, around 7.9% of which are singletons. The sequenced sample was central memory CD4+ T cells from blood. All receptors come from a man between 18 and 35 years old with type 1 diabetes. The CDR3 runs from the conserved cysteine through the conserved F or W. A D gene is named only where the DNA matches it firmly. Not every row has a clone size; where given, it reads once, few, many or a size class.

abundance	v_gene	d_gene	j_gene	CDR3nt	CDR3aa
few	TRBV6-6	-	TRBJ2-5	TGTGCCAGCAAGAGGGTCCAAGAGACCCAGTACTTC	CASKRVQETQYF
-	TRBV5-1	-	TRBJ2-1	TGCGCCAGCAGCTTGGCTATAGAGGGTCGAGGGTATGAGCAGTTCTTC	CASSLAIEGRGYEQFF
-	TRBV5-6	-	TRBJ2-3	TGTGCCAGCAGCTTGGGTGGCCACACAGATACGCAGTATTTT	CASSLGGHTDTQYF
-	TRBV5-4	-	TRBJ2-7	TGTGCCAGCAGCTTGGCCTTTCCCTACGAGCAGTACTTC	CASSLAFPYEQYF
few	TRBV5-1	TRBD1	TRBJ1-1	TGCGCCAGCAGCACCGGGACAGGGGTGAACACTGAAGCTTTCTTT	CASSTGTGVNTEAFF
few	TRBV10-3	-	TRBJ2-5	TGTGCCATCAGTGAGGGGGGCGAAGAGACCCAGTACTTC	CAISEGGEETQYF
few	TRBV9	TRBD2	TRBJ2-5	TGTGCCAGCAGCGTAGCCGGGAGGGCCGGGGAGACCCAGTACTTC	CASSVAGRAGETQYF
-	TRBV30	TRBD1	TRBJ1-3	TGTGCCTGGGACAGGGGGCCTGGAAACACCATATATTTT	CAWDRGPGNTIYF
few	TRBV5-1	TRBD2	TRBJ2-1	TGCGCCAGCAGCCTTTACGCCCGGACTAGCGGGGACAGCGAGCAGTTCTTC	CASSLYARTSGDSEQFF
-	TRBV5-8	TRBD1	TRBJ2-2	TGTGCCAGCGGTGTGCCCGGGACAGGCACCGGGGAGCTGTTTTTT	CASGVPGTGTGELFF
few	TRBV29-1	TRBD2	TRBJ2-2	TGCAGCGCCTGGAGGGGAGGGCCCGCCGGGGAGCTGTTTTTT	CSAWRGGPAGELFF
-	TRBV14	-	TRBJ1-2	TGTGCCAGCAGTCCAGCGGGGGCTTATGGCTACACCTTC	CASSPAGAYGYTF
-	TRBV2	-	TRBJ1-1	TGTGCCAGCAGTGAAGACATGAACACTGAAGCTTTCTTT	CASSEDMNTEAFF
few	TRBV10-3	TRBD2	TRBJ2-1	TGTGCCACCCTAGCGGGAGGGTCCTTGAATGAGCAGTTCTTC	CATLAGGSLNEQFF
few	TRBV7-9	-	TRBJ1-4	TGTGCCAGTCAAGGGGGAGCTAATGAAAAACTGTTTTTT	CASQGGANEKLFF
few	TRBV7-9	TRBD1	TRBJ2-7	TGTGCCAGCAGCGTAGGGACAGGGAGGTCCTACGAGCAGTACTTC	CASSVGTGRSYEQYF
-	TRBV18	TRBD1	TRBJ2-7	TGTGCCAGCTCACCATTTTTGACAGGGGAAAACTACGAGCAGTACTTC	CASSPFLTGENYEQYF
-	TRBV20-1	-	TRBJ2-7	TGCAGTGCTCCCAGGGTCGACGAGCAGTACTTC	CSAPRVDEQYF
few	TRBV21-1	-	TRBJ2-1	TGTGCCAGCACCCCTCCGGGACTAGCGGGATCTTACAATGAGCAGTTCTTC	CASTPPGLAGSYNEQFF
many	TRBV7-2	-	TRBJ2-2	TGTGCCAGCAGAACAGGGTGGGGCACCGGGGAGCTGTTTTTT	CASRTGWGTGELFF
-	TRBV6-1	-	TRBJ2-2	TGTGCCAGCAGTGAAGCGGCAGCCGGGGAGCTGTTTTTT	CASSEAAAGELFF
few	TRBV6-1	-	TRBJ2-5	TGTGCCAGCAGCCGACTTACAGCGGGCCAAGAGACCCAGTACTTC	CASSRLTAGQETQYF